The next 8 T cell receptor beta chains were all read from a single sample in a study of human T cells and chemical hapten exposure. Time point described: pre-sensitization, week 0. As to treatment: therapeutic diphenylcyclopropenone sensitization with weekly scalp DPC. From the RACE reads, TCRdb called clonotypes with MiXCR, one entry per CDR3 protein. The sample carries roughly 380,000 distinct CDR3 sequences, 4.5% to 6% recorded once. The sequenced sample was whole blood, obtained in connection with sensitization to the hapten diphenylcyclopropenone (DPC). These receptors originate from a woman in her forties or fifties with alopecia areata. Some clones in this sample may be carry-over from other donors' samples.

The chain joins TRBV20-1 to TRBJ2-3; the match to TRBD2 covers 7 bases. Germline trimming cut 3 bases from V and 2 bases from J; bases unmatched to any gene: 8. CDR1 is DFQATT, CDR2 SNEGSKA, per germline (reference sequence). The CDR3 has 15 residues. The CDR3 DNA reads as TGCAGTGCTAGTCGGGAGGCCCGATTCACAGATACGCAGTATTTT. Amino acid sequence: CSASREARFTDTQYF.

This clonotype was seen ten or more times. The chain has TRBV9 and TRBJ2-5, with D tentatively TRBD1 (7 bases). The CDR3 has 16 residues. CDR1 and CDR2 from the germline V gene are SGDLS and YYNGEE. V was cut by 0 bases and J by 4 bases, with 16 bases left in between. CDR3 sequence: CASSVEEGALGETQYF. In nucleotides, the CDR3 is TGTGCCAGCAGCGTAGAGGAGGGGGCGCTGGGAGAGACCCAGTACTTC. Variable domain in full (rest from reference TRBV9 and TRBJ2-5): DSGVTQTPKHLITATGQRVTLRCSPRSGDLSVYWYQQSLDQGLQFLIQYYNGEERAKGNILERFSAQQFPDLHSELNLSSLELGDSALYFCASSVEEGALGETQYFGPGTRLLVL.

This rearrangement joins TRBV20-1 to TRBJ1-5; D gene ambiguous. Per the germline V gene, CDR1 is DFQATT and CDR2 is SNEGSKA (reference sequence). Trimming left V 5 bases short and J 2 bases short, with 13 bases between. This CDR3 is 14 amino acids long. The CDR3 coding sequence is TGCAGTGCTTCCGGGGTGGGCGGCAATCAGCCCCAGCATTTT. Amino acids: CSASGVGGNQPQHF.

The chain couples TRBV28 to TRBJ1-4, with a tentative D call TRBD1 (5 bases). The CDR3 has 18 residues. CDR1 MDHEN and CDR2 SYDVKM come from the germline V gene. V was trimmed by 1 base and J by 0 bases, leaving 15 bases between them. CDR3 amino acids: CASSLLGRATATNEKLFF. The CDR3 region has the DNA TGTGCCAGCAGTTTATTGGGACGCGCAACTGCAACTAATGAAAAACTGTTTTTT. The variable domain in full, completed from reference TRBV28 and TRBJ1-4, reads DVKVTQSSRYLVKRTGEKVFLECVQDMDHENMFWYRQDPGLGLRLIYFSYDVKMKEKGDIPEGYSVSREKKERFSLILESASTNQTSMYLCASSLLGRATATNEKLFFGSGTQLSVL.

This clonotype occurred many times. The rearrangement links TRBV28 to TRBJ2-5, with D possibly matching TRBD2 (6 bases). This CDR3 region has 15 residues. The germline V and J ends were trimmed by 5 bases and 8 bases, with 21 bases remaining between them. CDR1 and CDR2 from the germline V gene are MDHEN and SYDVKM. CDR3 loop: CASSDRLAPYDTQYF. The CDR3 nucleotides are TGTGCCAGCAGTGACCGGCTAGCGCCGTACGATACCCAGTACTTC.

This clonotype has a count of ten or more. The CDR3 loop reads CASSLVTGREVRTDTQYF. The CDR3 DNA is TGTGCCAGCAGCTTAGTGACAGGGAGGGAGGTCCGGACAGATACGCAGTATTTT. This sequence joins TRBV7-2 and TRBJ2-3; D is tentatively TRBD1 or TRBD2 (7 bases each). This CDR3 spans 18 amino acids. Germline CDR1 SGHTA, CDR2 FQGNSA. With 1 base removed from V and 3 bases from J, the gap between germline ends came to 20 bases.

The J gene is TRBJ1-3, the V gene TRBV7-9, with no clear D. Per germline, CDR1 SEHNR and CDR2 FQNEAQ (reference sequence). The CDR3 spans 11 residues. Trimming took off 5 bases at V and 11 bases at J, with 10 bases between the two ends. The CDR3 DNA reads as TGTGCCAGCAGCCCCGCTGACGCCATATATTTT. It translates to CASSPADAIYF.

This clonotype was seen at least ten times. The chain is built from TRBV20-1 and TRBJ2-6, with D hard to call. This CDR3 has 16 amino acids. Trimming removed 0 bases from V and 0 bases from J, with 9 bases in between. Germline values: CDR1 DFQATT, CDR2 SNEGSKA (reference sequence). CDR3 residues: CSARDRSGSGANVLTF. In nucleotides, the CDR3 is TGCAGTGCTAGAGATCGGTCTGGCTCTGGGGCCAACGTCCTGACTTTC.